The T cell receptor beta chain described here comes from a study of OX40 agonist ivuxolimab in advanced cancers. Study outcomes and limitations: There were, on average, more expanded clones in CD8+ T cells than in CD4+. Clonal expansion by week 6 occurred in CD4+ and CD8+ blood T cells (at 0.1 to 3.0 mg/kg).

The repertoire was sequenced with immunoSEQ multiplex PCR; TCRdb's copy has only in-frame clones and lacks some. This sample has tens of thousands of clones, with around 93% found just once. As to this clone: Its specificity is not known.

This TCR came from an adult with an advanced solid tumor such as melanoma, head and neck, liver or kidney cancer. Specimen: CD4+ or CD8+ T cells sorted from blood, collected in a trial of the OX40 agonist ivuxolimab.

CDR3 sequence reads: CASSFLSAGGGTDTQYF. The DNA for the CDR3 is TGTGCCAGCAGTTTTCTATCAGCGGGGGGCGGGACAGATACGCAGTATTTT. This chain uses TRBV13 with TRBJ2-3; 9 nucleotides line up with TRBD2. Losses at the gene ends were 6 bases for V and 3 bases for J; bases not matched to a gene: 13. Germline V CDR1 and CDR2: PRHDT, FYEKMQ (reference sequence). The CDR3 is made up of 17 amino acids. Supplemented by reference TRBV13 and TRBJ2-3, the full variable domain reads AAGVIQSPRHLIKEKRETATLKCYPIPRHDTVYWYQQGPGQDPQFLISFYEKMQSDKGSIPDRFSAQQFSDYHSELNMSSLELGDSALYFCASSFLSAGGGTDTQYFGPGTRLTVL.